This T cell receptor (beta chain) was sequenced during a study of tumor-infiltrating lymphocytes in localized non-small cell lung cancer. Clones were sequenced by immunoSEQ multiplex PCR, and TCRdb holds only the in-frame ones, with some missing. The data show 15,000 to 20,000 clones, roughly three quarters seen once. There are 15 residues in the CDR3. V trimming: 5 bases; J trimming: 0 bases; junction bases outside the gene matches: 3. Germline lookup yields CDR1 MNHNY and CDR2 SVGAGI (reference sequence). What was sequenced was lung tumor tissue. The receptor was isolated from a human donor with non-small cell lung cancer. The chain combines TRBV6-6 with TRBJ1-3, with 8 bases matching TRBD1. CDR3 loop: CASSRDRTSGNTIYF. CDR3 nucleotide sequence: TGTGCCAGCAGTCGGGACAGGACCTCTGGAAACACCATATATTTT.